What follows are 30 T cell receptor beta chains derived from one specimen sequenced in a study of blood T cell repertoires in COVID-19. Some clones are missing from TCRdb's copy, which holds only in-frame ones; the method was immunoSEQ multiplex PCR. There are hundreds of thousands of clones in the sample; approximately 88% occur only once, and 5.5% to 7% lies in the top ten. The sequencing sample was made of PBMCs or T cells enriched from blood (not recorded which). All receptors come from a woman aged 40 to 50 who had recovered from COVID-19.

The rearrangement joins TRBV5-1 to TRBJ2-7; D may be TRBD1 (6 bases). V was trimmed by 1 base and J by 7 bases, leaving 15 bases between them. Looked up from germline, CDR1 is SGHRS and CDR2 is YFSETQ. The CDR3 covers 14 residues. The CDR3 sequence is CASSLFLERGEQYF. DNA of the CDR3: TGCGCCAGCAGCTTGTTTCTAGAGAGGGGGGAGCAGTACTTC. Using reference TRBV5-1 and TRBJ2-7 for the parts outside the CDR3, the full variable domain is KAGVTQTPRYLIKTRGQQVTLSCSPISGHRSVSWYQQTPGQGLQFLFEYFSETQRNKGNFPGRFSGRQFSNSRSEMNVSTLELGDSALYLCASSLFLERGEQYFGPGTRLTVT.

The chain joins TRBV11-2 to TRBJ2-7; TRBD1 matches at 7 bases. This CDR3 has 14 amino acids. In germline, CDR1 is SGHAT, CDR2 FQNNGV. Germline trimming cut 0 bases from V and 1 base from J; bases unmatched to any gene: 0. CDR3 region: CASSLDRGSYEQYF. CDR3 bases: TGTGCCAGCAGCTTAGACAGGGGGTCCTACGAGCAGTACTTC.

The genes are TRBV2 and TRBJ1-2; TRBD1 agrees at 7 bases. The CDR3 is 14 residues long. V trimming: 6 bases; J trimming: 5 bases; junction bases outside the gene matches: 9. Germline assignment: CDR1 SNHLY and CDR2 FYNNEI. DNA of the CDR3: TGTGCCAGCAGGAAGCCAGGGGGAGATTATGGCTACACCTTC. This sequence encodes CASRKPGGDYGYTF.

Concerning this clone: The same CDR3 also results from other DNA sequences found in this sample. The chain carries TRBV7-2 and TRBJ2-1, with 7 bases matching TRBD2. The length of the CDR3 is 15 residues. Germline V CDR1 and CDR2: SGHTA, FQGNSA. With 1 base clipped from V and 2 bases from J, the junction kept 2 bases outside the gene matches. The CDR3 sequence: CASSLGLAAYNEQFF. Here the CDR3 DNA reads TGTGCCAGCAGCTTAGGCCTAGCGGCCTACAATGAGCAGTTCTTC. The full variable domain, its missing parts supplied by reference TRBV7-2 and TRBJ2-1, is GAGVSQSPSNKVTEKGKDVELRCDPISGHTALYWYRQSLGQGLEFLIYFQGNSAPDKSGLPSDRFSAERTGGSVSTLTIQRTQQEDSAVYLCASSLGLAAYNEQFFGPGTRLTVL.

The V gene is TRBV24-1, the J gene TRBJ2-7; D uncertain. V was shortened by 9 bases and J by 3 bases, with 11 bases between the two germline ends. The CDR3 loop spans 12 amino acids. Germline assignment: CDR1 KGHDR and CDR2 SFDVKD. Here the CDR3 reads CATAVLRYEQYF. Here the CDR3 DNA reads TGTGCCACCGCGGTCCTCCGCTACGAGCAGTACTTC.

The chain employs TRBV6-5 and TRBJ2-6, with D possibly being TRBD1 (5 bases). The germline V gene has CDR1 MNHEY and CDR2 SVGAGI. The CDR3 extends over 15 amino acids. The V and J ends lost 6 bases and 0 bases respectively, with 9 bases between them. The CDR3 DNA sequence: TGTGCCAGCAGGACGACAGCCTCTGGGGCCAACGTCCTGACTTTC. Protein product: CASRTTASGANVLTF.

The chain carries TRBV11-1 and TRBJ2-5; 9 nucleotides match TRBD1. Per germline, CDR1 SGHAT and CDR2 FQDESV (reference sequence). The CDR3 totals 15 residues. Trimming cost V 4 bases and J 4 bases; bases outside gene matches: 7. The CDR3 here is CASSSRDRALETQYF. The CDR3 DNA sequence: TGTGCCAGCAGCTCTAGGGACAGGGCCCTAGAGACCCAGTACTTC.

CDR3 protein: CASSSLAGGPKETQYF. CDR3 coding DNA: TGTGCCAGTAGTTCCCTGGCGGGAGGGCCTAAAGAGACCCAGTACTTC. V usage is TRBV19 and J usage is TRBJ2-5; TRBD2 matches 9 bases. V gave up 5 bases and J gave up 3 bases; unmatched junction bases: 10. Germline V CDR1 and CDR2: LNHDA, SQIVND (reference sequence). The CDR3 covers 16 residues.

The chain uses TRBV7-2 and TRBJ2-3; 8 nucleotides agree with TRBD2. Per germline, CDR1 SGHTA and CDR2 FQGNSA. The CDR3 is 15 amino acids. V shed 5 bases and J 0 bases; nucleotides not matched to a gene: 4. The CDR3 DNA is TGTGCCAGCAGCCTCGGGGGGGCCAGCACAGATACGCAGTATTTT. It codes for CASSLGGASTDTQYF. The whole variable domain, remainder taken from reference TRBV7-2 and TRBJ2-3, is GAGVSQSPSNKVTEKGKDVELRCDPISGHTALYWYRQSLGQGLEFLIYFQGNSAPDKSGLPSDRFSAERTGGSVSTLTIQRTQQEDSAVYLCASSLGGASTDTQYFGPGTRLTVL.

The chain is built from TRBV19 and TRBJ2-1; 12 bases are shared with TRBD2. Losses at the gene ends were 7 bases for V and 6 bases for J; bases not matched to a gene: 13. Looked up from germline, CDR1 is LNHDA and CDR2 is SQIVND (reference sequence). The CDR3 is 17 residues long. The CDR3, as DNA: TGTGCCAGTACCGATGGGTTAGGACTAGCGGGACTCAATGAGCAGTTCTTC. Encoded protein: CASTDGLGLAGLNEQFF.

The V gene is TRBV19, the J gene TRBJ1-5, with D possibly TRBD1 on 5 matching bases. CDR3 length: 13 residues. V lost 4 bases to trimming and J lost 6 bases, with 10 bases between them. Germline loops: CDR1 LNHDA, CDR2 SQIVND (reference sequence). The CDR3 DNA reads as TGTGCCAGTAGTACCGCAGGGCTTCAGCCCCAGCATTTT. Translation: CASSTAGLQPQHF.

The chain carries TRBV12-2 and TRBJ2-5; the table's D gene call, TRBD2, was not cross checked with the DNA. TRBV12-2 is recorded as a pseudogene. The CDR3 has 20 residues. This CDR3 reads CASRFRQTGTSGRFQETQYF. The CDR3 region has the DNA TGTGCAAGTCGCTTCAGGCAGACCGGGACTAGCGGGAGGTTCCAAGAGACCCAGTACTTC.

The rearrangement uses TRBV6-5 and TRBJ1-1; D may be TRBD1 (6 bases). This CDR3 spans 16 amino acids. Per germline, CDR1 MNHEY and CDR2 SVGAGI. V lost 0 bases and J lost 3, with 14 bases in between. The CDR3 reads CASSYSGHRAYTEAFF. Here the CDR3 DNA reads TGTGCCAGCAGTTACTCTGGACACAGGGCTTACACTGAAGCTTTCTTT.

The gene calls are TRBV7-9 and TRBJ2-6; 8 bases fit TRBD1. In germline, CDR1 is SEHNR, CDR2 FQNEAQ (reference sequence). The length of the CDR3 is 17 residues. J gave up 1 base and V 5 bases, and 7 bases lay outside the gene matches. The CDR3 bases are TGTGCCAGCAGCCTGACAGGGGAGAGTTCTGGGGCCAACGTCCTGACTTTC. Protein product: CASSLTGESSGANVLTF. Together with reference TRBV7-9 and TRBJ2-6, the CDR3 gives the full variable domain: DTGVSQNPRHKITKRGQNVTFRCDPISEHNRLYWYRQTLGQGPEFLTYFQNEAQLEKSRLLSDRFSAERPKGSFSTLEIQRTEQGDSAMYLCASSLTGESSGANVLTFGAGSRLTVL.

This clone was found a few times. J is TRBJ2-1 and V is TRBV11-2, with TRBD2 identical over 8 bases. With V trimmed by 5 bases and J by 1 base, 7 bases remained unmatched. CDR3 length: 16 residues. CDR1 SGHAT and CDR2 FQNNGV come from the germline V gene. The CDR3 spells CASSPLTSASYNEQFF. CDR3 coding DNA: TGTGCCAGCAGCCCCCTGACTAGCGCATCCTACAATGAGCAGTTCTTC.

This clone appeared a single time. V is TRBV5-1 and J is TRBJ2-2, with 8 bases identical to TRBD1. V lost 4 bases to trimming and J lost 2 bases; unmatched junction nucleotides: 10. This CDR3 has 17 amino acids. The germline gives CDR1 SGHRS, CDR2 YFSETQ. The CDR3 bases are TGCGCCAGCAGCCGACTTCCCGACAGGGGAAACACCGGGGAGCTGTTTTTT. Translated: CASSRLPDRGNTGELFF.

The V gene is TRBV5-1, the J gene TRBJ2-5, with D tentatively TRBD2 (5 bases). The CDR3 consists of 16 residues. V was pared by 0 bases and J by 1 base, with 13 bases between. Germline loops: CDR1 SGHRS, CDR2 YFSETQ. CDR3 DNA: TGCGCCAGCAGCTTGGCAGGCGGGCAGATCCAAGAGACCCAGTACTTC. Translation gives CASSLAGGQIQETQYF.

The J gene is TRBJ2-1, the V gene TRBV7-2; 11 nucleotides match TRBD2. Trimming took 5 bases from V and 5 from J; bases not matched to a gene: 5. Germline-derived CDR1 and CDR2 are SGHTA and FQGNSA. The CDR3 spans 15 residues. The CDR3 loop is CASSRLAGYNNEQFF. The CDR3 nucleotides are TGTGCCAGCAGCAGACTAGCGGGATACAACAATGAGCAGTTCTTC.

The CDR3 DNA reads TGTGCCAGCAGTTTATCCGGACAGGGGGCGAATGAAAAACTGTTTTTT. Its protein is CASSLSGQGANEKLFF. The rearrangement links TRBV27 to TRBJ1-4; 11 bases match TRBD1. This CDR3 has 16 residues. The germline CDR1 and CDR2 sequences are MNHEY and SMNVEV (reference sequence). Losses at the gene ends were 0 bases for V and 5 bases for J; bases not matched to a gene: 2.

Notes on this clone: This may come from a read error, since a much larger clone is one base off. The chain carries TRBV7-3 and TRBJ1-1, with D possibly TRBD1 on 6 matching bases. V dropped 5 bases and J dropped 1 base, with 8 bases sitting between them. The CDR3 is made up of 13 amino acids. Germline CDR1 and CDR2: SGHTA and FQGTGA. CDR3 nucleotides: TGTGCCAGCAGCGAGGACAGGAACACTGAAGCTTTCTTT. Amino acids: CASSEDRNTEAFF.

The CDR3, as DNA: TGTGCCAACAGACCAAGGAGGGTACGGTTCGGGGCCAACGTCCTGACTTTC. Translating it yields CANRPRRVRFGANVLTF. This chain uses TRBV28 with TRBJ2-6; weak D call: TRBD2 (6 bases). This CDR3 spans 17 amino acids. The germline gives CDR1 MDHEN, CDR2 SYDVKM. V lost 10 bases to trimming and J lost 4 bases, with 23 bases between them. The entire variable domain, with the rest obtained from reference TRBV28 and TRBJ2-6, is as follows: DVKVTQSSRYLVKRTGEKVFLECVQDMDHENMFWYRQDPGLGLRLIYFSYDVKMKEKGDIPEGYSVSREKKERFSLILESASTNQTSMYLCANRPRRVRFGANVLTFGAGSRLTVL.

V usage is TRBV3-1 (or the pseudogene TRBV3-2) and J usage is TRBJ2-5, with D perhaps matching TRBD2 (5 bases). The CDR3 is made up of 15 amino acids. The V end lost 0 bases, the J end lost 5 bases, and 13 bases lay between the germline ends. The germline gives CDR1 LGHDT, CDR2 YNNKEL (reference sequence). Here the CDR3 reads CASSQELTEAETQYF. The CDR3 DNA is TGTGCCAGCAGCCAAGAACTTACGGAGGCGGAGACCCAGTACTTC.

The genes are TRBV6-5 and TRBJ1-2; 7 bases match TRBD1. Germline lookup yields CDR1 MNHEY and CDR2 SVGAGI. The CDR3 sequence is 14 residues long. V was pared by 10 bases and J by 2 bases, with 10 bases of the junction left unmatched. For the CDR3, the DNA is TGTGCCACCCAAAGACAGGGAGAGAACTATGGCTACACCTTC. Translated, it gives CATQRQGENYGYTF.

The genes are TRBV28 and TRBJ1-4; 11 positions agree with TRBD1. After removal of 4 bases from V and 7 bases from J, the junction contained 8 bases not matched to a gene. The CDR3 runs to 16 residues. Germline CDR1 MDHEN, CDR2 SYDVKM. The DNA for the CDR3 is TGTGCCAGCAGTTCCCCCGGGACAGGGGGAGGTGAAAAACTGTTTTTT. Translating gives CASSSPGTGGGEKLFF.

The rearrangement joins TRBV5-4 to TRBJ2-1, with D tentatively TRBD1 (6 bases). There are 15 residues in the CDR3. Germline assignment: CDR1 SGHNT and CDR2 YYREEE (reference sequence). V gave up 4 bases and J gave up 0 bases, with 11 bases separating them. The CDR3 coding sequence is TGTGCCAGCAGCCGAGCGGACAGCTCCTACAATGAGCAGTTCTTC. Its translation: CASSRADSSYNEQFF.

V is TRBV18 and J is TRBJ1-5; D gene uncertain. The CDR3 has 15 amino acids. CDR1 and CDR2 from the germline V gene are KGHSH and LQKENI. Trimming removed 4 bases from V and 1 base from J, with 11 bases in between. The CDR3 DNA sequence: TGTGCCAGCTCACGAGGAGGGAGAAGCAATCAGCCCCAGCATTTT. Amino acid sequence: CASSRGGRSNQPQHF.

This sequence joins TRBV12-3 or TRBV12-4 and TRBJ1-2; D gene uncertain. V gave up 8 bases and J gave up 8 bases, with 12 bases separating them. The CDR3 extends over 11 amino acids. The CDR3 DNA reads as TGTGCCAGCGCTTTCCGAGGAGGCTACACCTTC. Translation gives CASAFRGGYTF.

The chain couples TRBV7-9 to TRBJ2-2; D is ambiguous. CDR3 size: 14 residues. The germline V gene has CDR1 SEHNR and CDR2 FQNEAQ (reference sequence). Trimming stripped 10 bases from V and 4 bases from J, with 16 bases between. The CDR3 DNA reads TGTGCCATCGGTTATGGGCAGGCCACCGGGGAGCTGTTTTTT. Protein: CAIGYGQATGELFF.

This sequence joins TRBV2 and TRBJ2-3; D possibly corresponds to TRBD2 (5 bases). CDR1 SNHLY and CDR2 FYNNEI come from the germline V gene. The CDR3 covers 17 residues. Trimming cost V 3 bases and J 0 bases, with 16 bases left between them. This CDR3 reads CASSDGGWIGSTDTQYF. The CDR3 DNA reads TGTGCCAGCAGTGATGGCGGGTGGATCGGAAGCACAGATACGCAGTATTTT.

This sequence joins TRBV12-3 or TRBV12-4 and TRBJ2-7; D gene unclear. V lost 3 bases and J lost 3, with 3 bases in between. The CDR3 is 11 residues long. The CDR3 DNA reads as TGTGCCAGCAGTTTCTTCTACGAGCAGTACTTC. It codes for CASSFFYEQYF.